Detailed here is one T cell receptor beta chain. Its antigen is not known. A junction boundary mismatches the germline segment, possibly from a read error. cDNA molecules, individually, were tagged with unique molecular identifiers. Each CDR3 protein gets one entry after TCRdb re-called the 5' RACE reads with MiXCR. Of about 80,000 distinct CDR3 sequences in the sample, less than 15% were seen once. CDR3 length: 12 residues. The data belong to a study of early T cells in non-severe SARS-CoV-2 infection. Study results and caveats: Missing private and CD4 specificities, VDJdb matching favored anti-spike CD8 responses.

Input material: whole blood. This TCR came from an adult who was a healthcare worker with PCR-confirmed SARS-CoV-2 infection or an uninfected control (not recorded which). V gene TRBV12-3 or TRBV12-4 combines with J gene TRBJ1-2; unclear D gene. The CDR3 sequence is CASSLAGYGYTF. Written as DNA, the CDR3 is TGTGCCAGCAGTCTAGCGGGCTATGGCTACACCTTC.